Each of the 12 T cell receptor beta chains below was sequenced from the same sample in a study of tumor-infiltrating lymphocytes in primary liver carcinoma. A primer in the constant region served to generate TCR beta cDNA from approximately 460 ng of total RNA. Amplification in three nested multiplex PCR rounds with slightly modified ARM-PCR gave rise to TCR beta libraries. TRBV1-TRBV30 forward primers and a C-beta reverse primer were used in the first two PCR rounds, which each ran for about 9 cycles. TCRdb analysed the multiplex PCR reads with MiXCR anew, one entry per CDR3 protein. Seen here are about 310,000 distinct CDR3 sequences, about three fifths observed once, and the top ten hold around 15%. RNA isolated from unsorted whole blood supplied the blood RNA, with germline DNA also extracted. What was sequenced was peripheral blood. These receptors were taken from a woman aged 25 to 39 with primary liver carcinoma and hepatitis B virus infection.

This clonotype was seen more than once but under ten times. This may be a read error: a much more frequent sequence differs by one nucleotide. The chain is built from TRBV11-2 and TRBJ2-5, with D uncertain. CDR1 and CDR2 from the germline V gene are SGHAT and FQNNGV. This CDR3 has 11 residues. Trimming took off 4 bases at V and 4 bases at J, with 4 bases between the two ends. This chain's CDR3 is CASSSIETQYF. The CDR3 DNA follows: TGTGCCAGCAGCTCGATAGAGACCCAGTACTTC.

A note on this clonotype: A much larger clone differs from this one at a single base, so this may be a read error. The gene calls are TRBV6-2 or TRBV6-3 and TRBJ1-5; D not resolved. V lost 0 bases and J lost 1, with 13 bases in between. The V gene's germline CDR1 is MNHEY and CDR2 SVGEGT. This CDR3 is 17 amino acids long. This chain's CDR3 is CASSYSWRSGSNQPQHF. Here the CDR3 DNA reads TGTGCCAGCAGTTACTCGTGGAGGAGTGGAAGCAATCAGCCCCAGCATTTT.

The chain is built from TRBV6-1 and TRBJ2-2, with D uncertain. The CDR3 is made up of 13 amino acids. The germline gives CDR1 MNHNS, CDR2 SASEGT. The V and J ends lost 6 bases and 6 bases respectively, with 11 bases between them. This CDR3 reads CASRLQRPGELFF. Written as DNA, the CDR3 is TGTGCCAGCAGACTTCAGCGTCCCGGGGAGCTGTTTTTT.

Note on this clonotype: It may be a read error: a sequence one base away is much more abundant. The chain recombines TRBV7-9 with TRBJ2-3; D ambiguous. CDR1 is SEHNR, CDR2 FQNEAQ, per germline (reference sequence). V was trimmed by 5 bases and J by 6 bases, leaving 15 bases between them. The length of the CDR3 is 14 residues. DNA for the CDR3: TGTGCCAGCAGCATACGACCTGTGAGGGATACGCAGTATTTT. Its translation: CASSIRPVRDTQYF.

The genes are TRBV28 and TRBJ1-2, with unresolved D. The CDR3 contains 16 residues. Trimming left V 2 bases short and J 12 bases short, with 25 bases between. Germline lookup yields CDR1 MDHEN and CDR2 SYDVKM. CDR3 residues: CASSLHSSRGIGVHTF. DNA of the CDR3: TGTGCCAGCAGTTTACACTCGAGCCGCGGCATTGGGGTCCACACCTTC.

This sequence joins TRBV6-5 and TRBJ2-4; D is perhaps TRBD1 or TRBD2 (5 bases each). The CDR3 has 17 residues. The germline CDR1 and CDR2 sequences are MNHEY and SVGAGI. V lost 5 bases to trimming and J lost 1 base, with 18 bases between them. In DNA, the CDR3 is TGTGCCAGCAGTCCCTCGGGGACCTTCGCCGCCAAAAACATTCAGTACTTC. This codes for CASSPSGTFAAKNIQYF.

This clonotype was detected a few times. Given a much more abundant clone one base away, this may be a read error. The V call is TRBV11-2, the J call TRBJ2-2, with 9 nucleotides matching TRBD2. The CDR3 runs to 15 residues. Germline values: CDR1 SGHAT, CDR2 FQNNGV. The CDR3 bases are TGTGCCAGCAGCCCGCTGACTAGCGGTACCGGGGAGCTGTCTTTT. Its translation: CASSPLTSGTGELSF.

This sequence joins TRBV14 and TRBJ1-1; D possibly corresponds to TRBD1 (5 bases). V was trimmed by 1 base and J by 4 bases, leaving 7 bases between them. The CDR3 extends over 13 amino acids. CDR1 and CDR2 from the germline V gene are SGHDN and FVKESK. The CDR3 is CASSQGRGTEAFF. The CDR3, as DNA: TGTGCCAGCAGCCAAGGAAGGGGCACTGAAGCTTTCTTT.

As for this clonotype: One end of the junction varies from germline; a read error may be responsible. V usage is TRBV12-3 or TRBV12-4 and J usage is TRBJ1-2; 7 nucleotides align to TRBD1. The CDR3 length is 15 residues. CDR3 in amino acids: CASRQTGLFSYSYTF. The CDR3 nucleotides read TGTGCCAGCAGGCAGACAGGGTTGTTTAGCTATAGCTACACCTTC.

Of note for this clonotype: A read error may be the cause here, since a much bigger clone is one base away. This chain uses TRBV6-2 or TRBV6-3 with TRBJ2-6; TRBD2 matches at 7 bases. Per germline, CDR1 MNHEY and CDR2 SVGEGT. The CDR3 totals 16 residues. This CDR3 reads CPSSYSRGDGANVLTF. The DNA for the CDR3 is TGTCCCAGCAGTTACTCTCGGGGGGATGGGGCCAACGTCCTGACTTTC.

This rearrangement joins TRBV5-6 to TRBJ2-1; 12 positions match TRBD2. J gave up 3 bases and V 2 bases, and 3 bases lay outside the gene matches. CDR1 and CDR2 (germline): SGHDT, YYEEEE. This CDR3 has 16 residues. CDR3: CASSFSSGRVYNEQFF. The CDR3 region has the DNA TGTGCCAGCAGCTTTTCTAGCGGGAGGGTCTACAATGAGCAGTTCTTC.

In this sample, this clonotype turned up once. The junction shows a germline mismatch at one end, possibly a read error. This sequence joins TRBV6-1 and TRBJ2-7, with TRBD1 as a possible D gene (7 bases). Germline V gene data show CDR1 as MNHNS and CDR2 as SASEGT. This CDR3 region has 15 residues. This chain's CDR3 is CGSSEGGGISYEQYF. CDR3 sequence (DNA): TGTGGCAGCAGTGAAGGGGGCGGGATTTCGTACGAGCAGTACTTC.